This TCR beta chain emerged from a study of T cells in localized non-small cell lung cancer. Study-level points and caveats: Median detection of top 100 tumor clones in adjacent lung was under 75 clones. In uninvolved adjacent lung, T cell clonality reached its highest value, exceeding tumor.

Repertoires were generated with immunoSEQ multiplex PCR, while TCRdb's copy carries only in-frame clones and drops some. The sample includes some 31,000 clones, roughly 90% of them seen just once. The germline V and J ends were trimmed by 0 bases and 4 bases, with 13 bases remaining between them. The CDR3 consists of 15 residues. The germline gives CDR1 SGHRS, CDR2 YFSETQ. This clone has more than one count but fewer than ten. The target antigen is unknown. This TCR was sampled from a woman aged 40-69 years with stage I lung adenocarcinoma. The chain recombines TRBV5-1 with TRBJ1-1, with a possible D match to TRBD1 (6 bases). The sequencing here drew on peripheral blood, taken before any cancer treatment. CDR3: CASSLAEGGGTEAFF. For the CDR3, the DNA is TGCGCCAGCAGCTTGGCCGAGGGGGGTGGCACTGAAGCTTTCTTT.